One sample yielded the 25 T cell receptor beta chains listed below, sequenced in a study of blood T cell repertoires in COVID-19. The repertoire was sequenced with immunoSEQ multiplex PCR; TCRdb's copy has only in-frame clones and lacks some. This repertoire shows 93,000 or so clones, around 82% found once; its top ten account for around 13%. The sample comprised peripheral blood. All receptors derive from a human donor in a cohort sampled during active or convalescent COVID-19.

The rearrangement uses TRBV2 and TRBJ1-5; 7 bases align to TRBD1. The V and J ends lost 7 bases and 3 bases, in that order; junction bases with no gene match: 6. Germline V CDR1 and CDR2: SNHLY, FYNNEI. This CDR3 is built from 14 residues. CDR3 DNA: TGTGCCAGCAAAGGGGACAGAGACAATCAGCCCCAGCATTTT. Its protein is CASKGDRDNQPQHF.

The CDR3 bases are TGCAGCGTTGGTGGGAGGAACTCCCCGAACACTGAAGCTTTCTTT. This translates into CSVGGRNSPNTEAFF. The J gene is TRBJ1-1, the V gene TRBV29-1; D is unresolved. Per germline, CDR1 SQVTM and CDR2 ANQGSEA. V was pared by 4 bases and J by 1 base, with 16 bases between. This CDR3 comprises 15 residues.

This chain connects TRBV5-1 to TRBJ2-3; a possible D gene is TRBD2 (6 bases). The V and J ends lost 1 base and 5 bases respectively, with 11 bases between them. Germline V gene data show CDR1 as SGHRS and CDR2 as YFSETQ. There are 14 residues in the CDR3. The DNA of the CDR3 is TGCGCCAGCAGCTTGCAGGAGGGGAGAGATACGCAGTATTTT. It translates to CASSLQEGRDTQYF.

The CDR3: CSVTVATNEKLFF. CDR3 in DNA: TGCAGCGTCACAGTTGCAACTAATGAAAAACTGTTTTTT. The chain links TRBV29-1 to TRBJ1-4, with D unclear. The V end was cut by 6 bases, the J end by 0 bases, with 8 bases between. The germline V gene encodes CDR1 SQVTM and CDR2 ANQGSEA. This CDR3 has 13 amino acids. Together with reference TRBV29-1 and TRBJ1-4, the CDR3 gives the full variable domain: SAVISQKPSRDICQRGTSLTIQCQVDSQVTMMFWYRQQPGQSLTLIATANQGSEATYESGFVIDKFPISRPNLTFSTLTVSNMSPEDSSIYLCSVTVATNEKLFFGSGTQLSVL.

In regard to this clone: At the DNA level, this CDR3 is encoded by other sequences in the same sample as well. The chain recombines TRBV20-1 with TRBJ1-5, with D perhaps TRBD1 (5 bases). This CDR3 region has 15 residues. The V end was cut by 3 bases, the J end by 0 bases, with 12 bases between. Germline V CDR1 and CDR2: DFQATT, SNEGSKA (reference sequence). In DNA form, the CDR3 reads TGCAGTGCTAGTCGGACAACAGGTAGCAATCAGCCCCAGCATTTT. This gives the protein CSASRTTGSNQPQHF.

The chain is built from TRBV4-2 and TRBJ2-2; tentative D call: TRBD2 (5 bases). Germline CDR1 is LGHNA and CDR2 is YNFKEQ. This CDR3 has 15 residues. V was shortened by 0 bases and J by 4 bases, with 9 bases between the two germline ends. For the CDR3, the DNA is TGTGCCAGCAGCCAAGAAAGGGCGGGCACCGGGGAGCTGTTTTTT. This gives the protein CASSQERAGTGELFF.

V and J are TRBV18 and TRBJ1-1; D is unclear. CDR3 length equals 16 residues. Trimming stripped 0 bases from V and 0 bases from J, with 11 bases between. Germline CDR1 is KGHSH and CDR2 is LQKENI. Here the CDR3 DNA reads TGTGCCAGCTCACCACCGAGGGCGGGATTGAACACTGAAGCTTTCTTT. This encodes CASSPPRAGLNTEAFF.

This sequence joins TRBV6-2 or TRBV6-3 and TRBJ1-5; no definite D call. There are 14 residues in the CDR3. Trimming took 2 bases from V and 6 from J, leaving 11 bases between them. CDR1 and CDR2 (germline): MNHEY, SVGEGT. As DNA, the CDR3 is TGTGCCAGCAGTTACCAGGAGGCGGGTCAGCCCCAGCATTTT. It translates to CASSYQEAGQPQHF.

The gene calls are TRBV11-3 and TRBJ2-3, with 9 bases identical to TRBD2. After removal of 3 bases from V and 5 bases from J, the junction contained 6 bases not matched to a gene. From germline, CDR1 is SGHNT and CDR2 YENEEA. CDR3 size: 15 residues. CDR3 protein: CASSLSGGQIDTQYF. DNA for the CDR3: TGTGCCAGCAGCTTGAGCGGGGGGCAGATAGATACGCAGTATTTT. The full variable domain, in which reference TRBV11-3 and TRBJ2-3 provide the parts outside the CDR3, is EAGVVQSPRYKIIEKKQPVAFWCNPISGHNTLYWYLQNLGQGPELLIRYENEEAVDDSQLPKDRFSAERLKGVDSTLKIQPAELGDSAVYLCASSLSGGQIDTQYFGPGTRLTVL.

This clone was counted only a few times. This chain links TRBV7-9 with TRBJ1-6; 9 bases align to TRBD1. This CDR3 has 15 amino acids. CDR1 SEHNR and CDR2 FQNEAQ come from the germline V gene (reference sequence). V shed 5 bases, J shed 9 bases, and the junction held 8 bases outside the gene matches. CDR3 bases: TGTGCCAGCAGCCAAGGGACAGGGATCGGTTCACCCCTCCACTTT. Residues: CASSQGTGIGSPLHF.

J is TRBJ2-1 and V is TRBV10-2; 14 bases are shared with TRBD2. This CDR3 contains 13 residues. The V segment lost 10 bases and the J segment 14 bases; nucleotides outside the gene matches: 10. Germline-derived CDR1 and CDR2 are WSHSY and SAAADI. This CDR3 is CATLGTSGGVKFF. DNA of the CDR3: TGCGCCACCCTAGGGACTAGCGGGGGCGTGAAGTTCTTC.

The chain combines TRBV6-5 with TRBJ2-7; maybe TRBD2 (5 bases). V shed 10 bases and J shed 2 bases, with 15 bases lying between them. Per germline, CDR1 MNHEY and CDR2 SVGAGI. This CDR3 is 13 amino acids long. Here the CDR3 DNA reads TGTGCCACCACGTCGGGGAGCGCCTACGAGCAGTACTTC. Its protein product is CATTSGSAYEQYF.

The gene calls are TRBV5-5 and TRBJ2-7; TRBD2 aligns across 7 bases. CDR1 and CDR2 from the germline V gene are SGHKS and YYEKEE (reference sequence). The CDR3 is 13 amino acids. The trim removed 3 bases at V and 4 bases at J, leaving 4 bases unmatched. The CDR3 DNA reads as TGTGCCAGCAGCTCCGTGGGGGGGTACGAGCAGTACTTC. Its protein product is CASSSVGGYEQYF. Full variable domain (missing parts from reference TRBV5-5 and TRBJ2-7): DAGVTQSPTHLIKTRGQQVTLRCSPISGHKSVSWYQQVLGQGPQFIFQYYEKEERGRGNFPDRFSARQFPNYSSELNVNALLLGDSALYLCASSSVGGYEQYFGPGTRLTVT.

The chain links TRBV6-5 to TRBJ1-4, with a tentative D call TRBD1 (6 bases). This CDR3 region has 14 residues. V lost 6 bases and J 11 bases, leaving 19 bases between the germline ends. Germline CDR1 MNHEY, CDR2 SVGAGI. CDR3 coding DNA: TGTGCCAGCAGACTTCCGGGACAAAAGGTGAAACTGTTTTTT. It specifies CASRLPGQKVKLFF.

The rearrangement joins TRBV29-1 to TRBJ1-1; D uncertain. The V gene's germline CDR1 is SQVTM and CDR2 ANQGSEA. The V and J ends lost 6 bases and 3 bases respectively, with 11 bases between them. The CDR3 has 12 residues. The CDR3 loop is CSVLAGYTEAFF. CDR3 in DNA: TGCAGCGTCCTAGCGGGGTACACTGAAGCTTTCTTT.

The V and J genes are TRBV6-5 and TRBJ2-5, with 7 bases aligning to TRBD1. The V gene end was trimmed by 4 bases and the J gene end by 1 base; junction bases not matched to a gene: 3. The CDR3 loop spans 14 amino acids. The V gene's germline CDR1 is MNHEY and CDR2 SVGAGI. CDR3 sequence reads: CASSFRDSQETQYF. In DNA, the CDR3 is TGTGCCAGCAGTTTCCGGGACAGCCAAGAGACCCAGTACTTC.

This clone was found a few times. The J gene is TRBJ1-2, the V gene TRBV4-3; D unresolved. CDR1 and CDR2 (germline): LGHNA, YSLEER. V was clipped by 4 bases and J by 8 bases, with 17 bases between them. CDR3 length: 14 residues. CDR3 residues: CASSLRGGKAGYTF. For the CDR3, the DNA is TGCGCCAGCAGCCTCCGGGGAGGCAAGGCAGGCTACACCTTC.

The rearrangement joins TRBV6-1 to TRBJ1-3; D perhaps matches TRBD1 (5 bases). Trimming removed 1 base at V and 0 bases at J, with 13 bases between. In germline, CDR1 is MNHNS, CDR2 SASEGT. CDR3 size: 17 residues. The CDR3 DNA is TGTGCCAGCAGTGAAGACAACAGGATCCTCTCTGGAAACACCATATATTTT. This encodes CASSEDNRILSGNTIYF.

The V call is TRBV2, the J call TRBJ2-7; 8 positions agree with TRBD1. The V gene's germline CDR1 is SNHLY and CDR2 FYNNEI. This CDR3 has 15 amino acids. With V trimmed by 0 bases and J by 4 bases, 5 bases remained unmatched. As DNA, the CDR3 is TGTGCCAGCAGTGAAGCGCCAGGGGGCGGGTACGAGCAGTACTTC. Protein product: CASSEAPGGGYEQYF.

CDR3 DNA sequence: TGTGCTAGTGGACCTCCCAGGGGGCCGCAAGAGACCCAGTACTTC. Its protein product is CASGPPRGPQETQYF. The V and J genes are TRBV12-5 and TRBJ2-5; 8 nucleotides agree with TRBD1. The ends lost 6 bases at V and 2 bases at J; junction bases unmatched: 8. Germline V CDR1 and CDR2: LGHNT, FRNRAP. CDR3 length: 15 amino acids.

The chain uses TRBV3-1 (or the pseudogene TRBV3-2) and TRBJ2-5; no clear D. Trimming took off 1 base at V and 5 bases at J, with 11 bases between the two ends. Germline V gene lookup returns CDR1 LGHDT and CDR2 YNNKEL (reference sequence). This CDR3 contains 14 residues. The CDR3 nucleotides read TGTGCCAGCAGCCAAGCCGCCGCCAGGGAGACCCAGTACTTC. Translated, it gives CASSQAAARETQYF.

The chain couples TRBV5-4 to TRBJ2-2; tentative D call: TRBD1 (5 bases). Deletions cut 0 bases from V and 3 bases from J, with 9 bases between. This CDR3 region has 15 residues. Germline V lookup: CDR1 SGHNT, CDR2 YYREEE (reference sequence). DNA for the CDR3: TGTGCCAGCAGCTTGGGCAGGGTAGACACCGGGGAGCTGTTTTTT. Translation gives CASSLGRVDTGELFF.

This chain links TRBV11-2 with TRBJ2-7; D remains ambiguous. The germline V gene encodes CDR1 SGHAT and CDR2 FQNNGV. The CDR3 runs 13 residues. V lost 5 bases, J lost 2 bases, and 10 bases lay in between. The CDR3: CASSPLPTYEQYF. The DNA of the CDR3 is TGTGCCAGCAGCCCACTTCCAACCTACGAGCAGTACTTC.

V is TRBV11-2 and J is TRBJ2-4; D may be TRBD1 (5 bases). The CDR3 loop spans 14 amino acids. In germline, CDR1 is SGHAT, CDR2 FQNNGV. The V gene lost 1 base and the J gene lost 8 bases, with 12 bases spanning the gap. CDR3: CASSLGGVRDIQYF. In DNA, the CDR3 is TGTGCCAGCAGCTTAGGAGGCGTCAGGGACATTCAGTACTTC.

The chain recombines TRBV9 with TRBJ2-1; 15 nucleotides match TRBD2. This CDR3 is 15 amino acids long. Trimming cost V 3 bases and J 9 bases; bases outside gene matches: 4. Per the germline V gene, CDR1 is SGDLS and CDR2 is YYNGEE. CDR3 region: CASSDSGLAGGEQFF. CDR3 in DNA: TGTGCCAGCAGCGATTCGGGACTAGCGGGGGGTGAGCAGTTCTTC.